A selection of T cell receptor beta chains follows, all from one sample in a study of response to subunit inactivated influenza vaccine. TCRdb passed the RT-PCR reads through MiXCR, listing each CDR3 protein once. The sample records about 240,000 distinct CDR3 sequences, 9.5% to 15% being singletons. This sample comprised non-naive T cells sorted from PBMCs, obtained 14 to 15 days before vaccination. These receptors came from a man in his fifties who received an inactivated influenza vaccine. Both conserved end residues are part of each CDR3. D genes are given only for firm matches. Only some rows state a clone size, as once, few, many or a class for expanded clones.

abundance,len,v_gene,j_gene,d_gene,CDR3aa,CDR3nt
NA,18,TRBV27,TRBJ2-6,NA,CASSLGSRLSSGANVLTF,TGTGCCAGCAGTTTAGGCTCCAGGCTAAGCTCTGGGGCCAACGTCCTGACTTTC
few,14,TRBV28,TRBJ1-1,NA,CASSPPARITEAFF,TGTGCCAGCAGCCCCCCGGCTCGAATAACTGAAGCTTTCTTT
few,10,TRBV7-7,TRBJ2-7,NA,CASSWGEQYF,TGTGCTAGCAGCTGGGGCGAGCAGTACTTC
few,15,TRBV6-1,TRBJ1-2,NA,CASRRPGVGAYGYTF,TGTGCCAGCAGGCGTCCCGGGGTGGGAGCCTATGGCTACACCTTC
few,17,TRBV7-9,TRBJ2-6,NA,CASSLWGAPSGANVLTF,TGTGCCAGCAGCTTATGGGGGGCACCCTCTGGGGCCAACGTCCTGACTTTC
NA,11,TRBV28,TRBJ2-4,NA,CASTGRNIQYF,TGTGCCAGCACTGGGAGAAACATTCAGTACTTC
few,13,TRBV7-9,TRBJ2-3,NA,CASSWGGTDTQYF,TGTGCCAGCAGCTGGGGGGGCACAGATACGCAGTATTTT
few,17,TRBV12-3/TRBV12-4,TRBJ2-6,NA,CASNLYGGSSGANVLTF,TGTGCCAGCAACCTTTACGGAGGTTCCTCTGGGGCCAACGTCCTGACTTTC
NA,16,TRBV9,TRBJ1-4,NA,CASSPGTLVTNEKLFF,TGTGCCAGCAGCCCGGGGACGCTTGTAACTAATGAAAAACTGTTTTTT
many,13,TRBV10-3,TRBJ1-2,NA,CASSWDPLYGYTF,TGTGCCAGCTCATGGGACCCCCTCTATGGCTACACCTTC
few,17,TRBV11-1,TRBJ2-7,NA,CASSLGRLSGSSYEQYF,TGTGCCAGCAGCTTAGGCCGTTTGTCGGGAAGCTCCTACGAGCAGTACTTC
few,13,TRBV20-1,TRBJ1-1,NA,CSARTEGSTEAFF,TGCAGTGCTAGAACAGAGGGGAGCACTGAAGCTTTCTTT
few,18,TRBV11-2,TRBJ2-1,TRBD2,CASSSDGAAGVLGNEQFF,TGTGCCAGCAGCTCCGATGGGGCGGCGGGAGTTTTAGGCAATGAGCAGTTCTTC
many,15,TRBV5-6,TRBJ2-4,NA,CASSFFSGGNHIQYF,TGTGCCAGCAGCTTCTTTTCTGGGGGGAACCACATTCAGTACTTC
once,13,TRBV5-1,TRBJ1-4,NA,CASREALTEKLFF,TGCGCCAGCAGAGAGGCCTTAACAGAAAAACTGTTTTTT
few,15,TRBV7-2,TRBJ1-1,NA,CASSPMGVGNTEAFF,TGTGCCAGCAGCCCGATGGGGGTCGGGAACACTGAAGCTTTCTTT
many,16,TRBV28,TRBJ2-2,TRBD1,CASSALGQVNTGELFF,TGTGCCAGCAGTGCATTGGGACAGGTGAACACCGGGGAGCTGTTTTTT
few,14,TRBV5-6,TRBJ2-3,NA,CASSFRVMADTQYF,TGTGCCAGCAGCTTTAGGGTGATGGCAGATACGCAGTATTTT
many,15,TRBV5-1,TRBJ1-4,TRBD1,CASSLGGQTNEKLFF,TGCGCCAGCAGCTTGGGGGGACAGACTAATGAAAAACTGTTTTTT
few,14,TRBV20-1,TRBJ2-7,TRBD2,CSASGSGSFYEQYF,TGCAGTGCCTCAGGAAGCGGGAGCTTCTACGAGCAGTACTTC
few,16,TRBV19,TRBJ1-1,TRBD1,CASSPGTGIMNTEAFF,TGTGCCAGTAGTCCCGGGACAGGCATAATGAACACTGAAGCTTTCTTT
few,14,TRBV6-1,TRBJ1-1,NA,CASRPLRSGTEAFF,TGTGCCAGCAGACCCCTACGGTCGGGCACTGAAGCTTTCTTT
few,15,TRBV10-3,TRBJ2-7,TRBD1,CAISSTGTGVHEQYF,TGTGCCATCAGTTCCACCGGGACAGGGGTCCACGAGCAGTACTTC
many,17,TRBV15,TRBJ2-4,TRBD2,CATSRDGLAGEASIQYF,TGTGCCACCAGCAGAGATGGGCTAGCGGGAGAAGCTAGCATTCAGTACTTC
few,18,TRBV4-2,TRBJ1-1,TRBD1,CASSPRQGRSEGIGEAFF,TGTGCCAGCAGCCCCCGACAGGGTCGGTCTGAGGGTATCGGTGAAGCTTTCTTT
NA,16,TRBV7-3,TRBJ2-5,NA,CASSLEGGVGAETQYF,TGTGCCAGCAGCTTGGAAGGGGGAGTTGGAGCAGAGACCCAGTACTTC
many,11,TRBV3-1,TRBJ2-1,TRBD1,CASNTGGEQFF,TGTGCCAGCAACACAGGGGGAGAGCAGTTCTTC
many,13,TRBV5-6,TRBJ2-2,NA,CASSFASTGELFF,TGTGCCAGCAGCTTTGCGTCCACCGGGGAGCTGTTTTTT
NA,14,TRBV5-4,TRBJ2-2,TRBD2,CASSGLAGTGELFF,TGTGCCAGCAGCGGACTAGCGGGGACCGGGGAGCTGTTTTTT
NA,18,TRBV4-2,TRBJ2-3,TRBD2,CASSQVAGVPVGTDTQYF,TGTGCCAGCAGCCAAGTAGCGGGGGTGCCGGTCGGCACAGATACGCAGTATTTT
few,14,TRBV9,TRBJ2-5,TRBD2,CASSVGVAGETQYF,TGTGCCAGCAGCGTAGGAGTAGCGGGAGAGACCCAGTACTTC
many,14,TRBV5-6,TRBJ1-1,NA,CASSPRRVDTEAFF,TGTGCCAGCAGCCCGCGACGGGTGGACACTGAAGCTTTCTTT
few,14,TRBV11-2,TRBJ2-7,NA,CASSPRDGVYEQYF,TGTGCCAGCAGCCCCCGGGACGGAGTCTACGAGCAGTACTTC
few,14,TRBV6-2/TRBV6-3,TRBJ2-7,TRBD1,CASRRTGSSYEQYF,TGTGCCAGCAGAAGGACAGGGTCCTCCTACGAGCAGTACTTC
NA,17,TRBV7-9,TRBJ2-3,TRBD1,CASSKGTRDRATDTQYF,TGTGCCAGCAGCAAAGGGACCCGGGACAGGGCTACAGATACGCAGTATTTT
NA,16,TRBV7-2,TRBJ2-1,TRBD2,CASSRSSGGSYNEQFF,TGTGCCAGCAGCAGGAGTAGCGGGGGGTCCTACAATGAGCAGTTCTTC
few,16,TRBV5-1,TRBJ2-2,TRBD1,CASSLADRVFTGELFF,TGCGCCAGCAGCTTGGCCGACAGGGTTTTCACCGGGGAGCTGTTTTTT
NA,14,TRBV7-9,TRBJ2-3,NA,CASRQDRPTDTQYF,TGTGCCAGCAGGCAGGACCGACCCACAGATACGCAGTATTTT
few,15,TRBV7-8,TRBJ2-3,TRBD2,CASSFSGGGSDTQYF,TGTGCCAGCAGCTTTAGCGGGGGGGGGTCAGATACGCAGTATTTT
many,14,TRBV4-2,TRBJ2-5,NA,CASSQDQTVETQYF,TGTGCCAGCAGCCAAGATCAAACCGTAGAGACCCAGTACTTC
NA,15,TRBV5-1,TRBJ2-7,TRBD1,CASSKGQGQGYEQYF,TGCGCCAGCAGCAAGGGACAGGGACAAGGCTACGAGCAGTACTTC